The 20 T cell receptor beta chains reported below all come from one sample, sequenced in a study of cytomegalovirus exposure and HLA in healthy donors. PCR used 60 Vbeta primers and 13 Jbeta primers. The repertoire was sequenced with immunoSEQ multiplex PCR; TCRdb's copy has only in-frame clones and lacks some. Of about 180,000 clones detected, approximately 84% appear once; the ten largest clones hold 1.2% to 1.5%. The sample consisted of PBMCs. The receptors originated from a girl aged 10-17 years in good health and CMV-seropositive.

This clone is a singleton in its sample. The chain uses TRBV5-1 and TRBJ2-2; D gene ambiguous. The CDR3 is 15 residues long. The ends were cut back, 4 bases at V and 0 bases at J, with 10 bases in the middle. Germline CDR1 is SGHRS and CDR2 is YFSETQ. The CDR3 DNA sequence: TGCGCCAGCAGCCCTGACAACGCGAACACCGGGGAGCTGTTTTTT. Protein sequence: CASSPDNANTGELFF.

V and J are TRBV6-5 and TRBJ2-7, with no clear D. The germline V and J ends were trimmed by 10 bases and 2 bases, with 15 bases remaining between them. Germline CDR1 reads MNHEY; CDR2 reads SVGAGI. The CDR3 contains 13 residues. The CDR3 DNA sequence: TGTGCCACGGTTGCGCGGCCGACCTACGAGCAGTACTTC. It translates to CATVARPTYEQYF.

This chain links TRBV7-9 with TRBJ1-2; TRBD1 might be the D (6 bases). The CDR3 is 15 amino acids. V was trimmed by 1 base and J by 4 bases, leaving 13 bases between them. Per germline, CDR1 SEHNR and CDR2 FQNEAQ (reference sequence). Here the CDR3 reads CASSLGNRVGYGYTF. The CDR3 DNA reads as TGTGCCAGCAGCTTAGGCAACAGGGTCGGCTATGGCTACACCTTC.

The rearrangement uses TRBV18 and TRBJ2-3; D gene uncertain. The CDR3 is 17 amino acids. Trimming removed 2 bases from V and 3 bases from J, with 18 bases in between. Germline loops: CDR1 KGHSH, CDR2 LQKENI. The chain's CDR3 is CASSPSNPRVWTDTQYF. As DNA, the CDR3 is TGTGCCAGCTCACCATCGAACCCCCGGGTTTGGACAGATACGCAGTATTTT. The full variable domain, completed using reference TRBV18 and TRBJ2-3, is NAGVMQNPRHLVRRRGQEARLRCSPMKGHSHVYWYRQLPEEGLKFMVYLQKENIIDESGMPKERFSAEFPKEGPSILRIQQVVRGDSAAYFCASSPSNPRVWTDTQYFGPGTRLTVL.

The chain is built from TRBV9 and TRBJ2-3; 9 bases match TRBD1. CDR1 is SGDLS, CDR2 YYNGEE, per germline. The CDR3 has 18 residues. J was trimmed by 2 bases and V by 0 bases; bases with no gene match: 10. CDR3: CASSVGFFGTGYTDTQYF. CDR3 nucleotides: TGTGCCAGCAGCGTAGGCTTCTTCGGGACAGGGTACACAGATACGCAGTATTTT.

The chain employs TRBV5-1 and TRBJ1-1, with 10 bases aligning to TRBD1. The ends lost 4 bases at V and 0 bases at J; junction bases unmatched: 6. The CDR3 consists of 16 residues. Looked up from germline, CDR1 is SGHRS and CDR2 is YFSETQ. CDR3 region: CASSLGTGAMNTEAFF. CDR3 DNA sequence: TGCGCCAGCAGCCTCGGGACAGGGGCAATGAACACTGAAGCTTTCTTT.

This CDR3 reads CASSSGQRTYEQYF. The CDR3 nucleotides are TGTGCCAGCAGCTCGGGACAGAGAACCTACGAGCAGTACTTC. The chain uses TRBV7-8 and TRBJ2-7, with TRBD1 matching over 7 bases. The CDR3 totals 14 residues. CDR1 and CDR2 (germline): SGHVS, FQNEAQ. The ends lost 4 bases at V and 2 bases at J; junction bases unmatched: 5.

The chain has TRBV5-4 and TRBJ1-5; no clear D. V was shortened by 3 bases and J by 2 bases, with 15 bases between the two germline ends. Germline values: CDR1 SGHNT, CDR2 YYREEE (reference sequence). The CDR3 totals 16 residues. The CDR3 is CASSSRGPGGNQPQHF. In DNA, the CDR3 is TGTGCCAGCAGCTCACGCGGGCCCGGGGGCAATCAGCCCCAGCATTTT. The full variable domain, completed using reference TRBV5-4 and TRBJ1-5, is ETGVTQSPTHLIKTRGQQVTLRCSSQSGHNTVSWYQQALGQGPQFIFQYYREEENGRGNFPPRFSGLQFPNYSSELNVNALELDDSALYLCASSSRGPGGNQPQHFGDGTRLSIL.

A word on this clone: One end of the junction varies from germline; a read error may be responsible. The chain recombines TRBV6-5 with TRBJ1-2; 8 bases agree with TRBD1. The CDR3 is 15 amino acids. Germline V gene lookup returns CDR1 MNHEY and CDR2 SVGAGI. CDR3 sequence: CASSYVRDRGYGYTF. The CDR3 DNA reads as TGTGCCAGCAGTTACGTGAGAGACAGGGGCTATGGCTATACCTTC.

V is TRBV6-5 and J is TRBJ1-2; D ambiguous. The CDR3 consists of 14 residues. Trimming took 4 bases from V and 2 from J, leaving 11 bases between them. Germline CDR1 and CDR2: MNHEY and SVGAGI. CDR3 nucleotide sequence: TGTGCCAGCAGTTCCGGAGGCCCGAACTATGGCTACACCTTC. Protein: CASSSGGPNYGYTF.

CDR3 DNA sequence: TGTGCCGTAACCGGGACTAGCGGGAGGGCATCCTACGAGCAGTACTTC. Its translation is CAVTGTSGRASYEQYF. The chain links TRBV30 to TRBJ2-7, with TRBD2 identical over 16 bases. With V trimmed by 8 bases and J by 1 base, 8 bases remained unmatched. The CDR3 totals 16 residues. Germline V gene data show CDR1 as GTSNPN and CDR2 as SVGIG (reference sequence).

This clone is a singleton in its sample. The chain's CDR3 is CATSRAGTARETQYF. CDR3 bases: TGTGCCACCAGCAGAGCAGGGACAGCGCGAGAGACCCAGTACTTC. The V and J genes are TRBV15 and TRBJ2-5, with 7 bases identical to TRBD1. The V segment lost 1 base and the J segment 4 bases; nucleotides outside the gene matches: 6. Germline assignment: CDR1 LNHNV and CDR2 YYDKDF (reference sequence). The CDR3 is 15 amino acids.

CDR3 sequence: CASSIGAGGYEQYF. The CDR3 nucleotides are TGTGCCAGTAGTATAGGGGCGGGAGGCTACGAGCAGTACTTC. The V call is TRBV19, the J call TRBJ2-7, with 8 nucleotides matching TRBD2. The CDR3 contains 14 residues. The V gene's germline CDR1 is LNHDA and CDR2 SQIVND (reference sequence). V was pared by 1 base and J by 3 bases, with 2 bases of the junction left unmatched.

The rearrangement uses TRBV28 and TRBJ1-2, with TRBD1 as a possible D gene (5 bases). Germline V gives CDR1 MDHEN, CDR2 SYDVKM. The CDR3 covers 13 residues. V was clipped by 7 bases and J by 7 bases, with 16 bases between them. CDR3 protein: CASIHQGPSGYTF. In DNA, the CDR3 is TGTGCCAGCATCCACCAGGGCCCCTCTGGCTACACCTTC.

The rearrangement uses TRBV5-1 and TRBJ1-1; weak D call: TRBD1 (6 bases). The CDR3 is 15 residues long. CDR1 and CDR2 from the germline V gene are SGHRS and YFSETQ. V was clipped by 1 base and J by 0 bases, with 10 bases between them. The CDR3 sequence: CASSLLGALNTEAFF. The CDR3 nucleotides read TGCGCCAGCAGCTTGTTGGGGGCCCTGAACACTGAAGCTTTCTTT.

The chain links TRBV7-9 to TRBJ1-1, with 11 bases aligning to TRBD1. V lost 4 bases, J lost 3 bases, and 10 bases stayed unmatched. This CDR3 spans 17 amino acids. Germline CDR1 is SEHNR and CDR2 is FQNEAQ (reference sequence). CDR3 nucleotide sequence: TGTGCCAGCAGCTACCGGACAGGGGGCGTCGGGGACACTGAAGCTTTCTTT. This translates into CASSYRTGGVGDTEAFF.

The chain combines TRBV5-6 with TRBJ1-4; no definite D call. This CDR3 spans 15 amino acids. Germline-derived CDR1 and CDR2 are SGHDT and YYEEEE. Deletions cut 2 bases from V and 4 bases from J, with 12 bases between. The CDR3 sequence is CASSFLGDLNEKLFF. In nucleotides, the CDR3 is TGTGCCAGCAGCTTCTTGGGAGATCTTAATGAAAAACTGTTTTTT.

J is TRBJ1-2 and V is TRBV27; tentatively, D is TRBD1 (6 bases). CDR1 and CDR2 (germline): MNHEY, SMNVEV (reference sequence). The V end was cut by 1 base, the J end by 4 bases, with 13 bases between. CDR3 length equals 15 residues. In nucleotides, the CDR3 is TGTGCCAGCAGTTTATACCCCACAGGGACCTATGGCTACACCTTC. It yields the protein CASSLYPTGTYGYTF.

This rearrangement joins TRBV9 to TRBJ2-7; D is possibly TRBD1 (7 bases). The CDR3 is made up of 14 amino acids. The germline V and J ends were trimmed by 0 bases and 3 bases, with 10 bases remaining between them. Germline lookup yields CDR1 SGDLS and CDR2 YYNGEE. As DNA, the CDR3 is TGTGCCAGCAGCGTAGCAGGGGGGTTCTACGAGCAGTACTTC. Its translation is CASSVAGGFYEQYF.

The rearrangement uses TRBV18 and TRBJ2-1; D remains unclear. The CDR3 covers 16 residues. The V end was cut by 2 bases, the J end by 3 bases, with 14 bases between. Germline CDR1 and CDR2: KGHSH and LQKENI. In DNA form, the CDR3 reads TGTGCCAGCTCACCATCATCCCTTAGAAACTACAATGAGCAGTTCTTC. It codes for CASSPSSLRNYNEQFF.